What follows is one TCR beta chain and its context. Other DNA variants within this sample encode the same CDR3. Study processing details: Amplified reference gene primers provided the basis for estimating nucleated cell counts. The method was immunoSEQ multiplex PCR; TCRdb's version includes in-frame clones alone and lacks a portion of them. V, J and clone size reflect that table, while D and trimming were determined from the DNA. Of fewer than 350,000 clones in the sample, roughly 89% are singletons; the top ten hold about 5%. V trimming: 3 bases; J trimming: 4 bases; junction bases outside the gene matches: 2. The CDR3 totals 14 residues. Germline CDR1 is LGHDT and CDR2 is YNNKEL (reference sequence). This record belongs to a study of blood T cell repertoires in COVID-19.

Specimen: peripheral blood. This TCR came from a man in his forties or fifties with acute or convalescent COVID-19. The rearrangement uses TRBV3-1 (or the pseudogene TRBV3-2) and TRBJ2-1, with 8 bases lining up with TRBD2. CDR3 sequence reads: CASSQSGGYNEQFF. The CDR3 coding sequence is TGTGCCAGCAGCCAGAGCGGGGGTTACAATGAGCAGTTCTTC.